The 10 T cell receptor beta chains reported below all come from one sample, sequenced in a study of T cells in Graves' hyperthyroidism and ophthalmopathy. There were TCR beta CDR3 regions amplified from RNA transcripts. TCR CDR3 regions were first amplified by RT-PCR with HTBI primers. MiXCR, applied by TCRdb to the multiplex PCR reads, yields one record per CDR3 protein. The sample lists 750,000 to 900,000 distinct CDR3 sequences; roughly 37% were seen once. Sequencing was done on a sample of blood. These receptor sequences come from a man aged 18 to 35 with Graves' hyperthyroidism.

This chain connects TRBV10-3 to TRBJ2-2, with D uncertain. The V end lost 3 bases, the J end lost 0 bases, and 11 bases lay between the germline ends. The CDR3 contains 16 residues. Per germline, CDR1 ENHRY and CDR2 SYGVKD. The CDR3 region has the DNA TGTGCCATCAGTGAACCGAACAGCCCGAACACCGGGGAGCTGTTTTTT. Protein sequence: CAISEPNSPNTGELFF.

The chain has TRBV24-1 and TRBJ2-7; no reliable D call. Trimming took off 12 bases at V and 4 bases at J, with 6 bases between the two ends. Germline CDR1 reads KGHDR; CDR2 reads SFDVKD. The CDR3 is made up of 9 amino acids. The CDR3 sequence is CAVGYEQYF. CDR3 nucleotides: TGTGCCGTCGGGTACGAGCAGTACTTC.

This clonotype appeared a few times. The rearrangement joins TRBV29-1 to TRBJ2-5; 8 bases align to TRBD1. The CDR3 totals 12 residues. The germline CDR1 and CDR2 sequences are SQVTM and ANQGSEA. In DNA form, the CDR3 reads TGCAGTTCCGGACAGGGAAGGGAGACCCAGTACTTC. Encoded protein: CSSGQGRETQYF. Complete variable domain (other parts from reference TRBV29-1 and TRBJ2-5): SAVISQKPSRDICQRGTSLTIQCQVDSQVTMMFWYRQQPGQSLTLIATANQGSEATYESGFVIDKFPISRPNLTFSTLTVSNMSPEDSSIYLCSSGQGRETQYFGPGTRLLVL.

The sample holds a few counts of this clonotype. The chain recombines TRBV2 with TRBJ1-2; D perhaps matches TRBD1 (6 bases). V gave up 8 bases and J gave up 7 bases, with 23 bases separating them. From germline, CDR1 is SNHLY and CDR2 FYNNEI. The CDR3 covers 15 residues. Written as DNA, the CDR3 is TGTGCCAGCCCCGAGGGGGACCGCCTAACTCGTGGCTACACCTTC. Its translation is CASPEGDRLTRGYTF.

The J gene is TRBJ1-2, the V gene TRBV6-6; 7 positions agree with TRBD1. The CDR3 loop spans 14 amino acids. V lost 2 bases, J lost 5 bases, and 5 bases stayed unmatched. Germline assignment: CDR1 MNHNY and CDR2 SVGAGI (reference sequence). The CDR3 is CASSYPSGGYGYTF. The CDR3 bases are TGTGCCAGCAGTTACCCTTCAGGGGGTTATGGCTACACCTTC.

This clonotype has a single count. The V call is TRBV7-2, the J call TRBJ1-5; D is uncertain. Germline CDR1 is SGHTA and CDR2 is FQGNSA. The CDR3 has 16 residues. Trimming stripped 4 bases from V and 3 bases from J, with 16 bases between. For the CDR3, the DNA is TGTGCCAGCAGCTCAGTCGCGGGAGGCAACAATCAGCCCCAGCATTTT. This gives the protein CASSSVAGGNNQPQHF.

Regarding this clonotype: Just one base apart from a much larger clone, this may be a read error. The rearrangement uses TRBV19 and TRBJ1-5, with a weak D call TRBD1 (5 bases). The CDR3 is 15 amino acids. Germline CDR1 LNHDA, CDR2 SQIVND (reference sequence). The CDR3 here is CATSLTNGHNQPQHF. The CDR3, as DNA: TGTGCCACTAGTCTGACCAACGGACACAATCAGCCCCAGCATTTT.

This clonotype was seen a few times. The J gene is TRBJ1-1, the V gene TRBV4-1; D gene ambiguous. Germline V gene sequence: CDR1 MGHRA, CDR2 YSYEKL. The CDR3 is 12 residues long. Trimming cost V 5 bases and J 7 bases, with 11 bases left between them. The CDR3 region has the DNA TGCGCCAGCAGCGACATGGGCGATGAAGCTTTCTTT. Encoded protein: CASSDMGDEAFF.

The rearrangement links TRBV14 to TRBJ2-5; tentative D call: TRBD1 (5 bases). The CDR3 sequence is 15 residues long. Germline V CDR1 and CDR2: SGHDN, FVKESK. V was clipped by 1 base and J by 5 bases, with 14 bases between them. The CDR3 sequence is CASSQGVLWGETQYF. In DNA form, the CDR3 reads TGTGCCAGCAGCCAAGGAGTACTATGGGGCGAGACCCAGTACTTC.

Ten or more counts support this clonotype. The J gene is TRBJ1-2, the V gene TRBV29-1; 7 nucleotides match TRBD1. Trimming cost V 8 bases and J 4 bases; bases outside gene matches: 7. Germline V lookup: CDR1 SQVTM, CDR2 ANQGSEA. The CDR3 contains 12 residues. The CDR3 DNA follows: TGCAGCAAGGGACAGACACCCTATGGCTACACCTTC. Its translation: CSKGQTPYGYTF.